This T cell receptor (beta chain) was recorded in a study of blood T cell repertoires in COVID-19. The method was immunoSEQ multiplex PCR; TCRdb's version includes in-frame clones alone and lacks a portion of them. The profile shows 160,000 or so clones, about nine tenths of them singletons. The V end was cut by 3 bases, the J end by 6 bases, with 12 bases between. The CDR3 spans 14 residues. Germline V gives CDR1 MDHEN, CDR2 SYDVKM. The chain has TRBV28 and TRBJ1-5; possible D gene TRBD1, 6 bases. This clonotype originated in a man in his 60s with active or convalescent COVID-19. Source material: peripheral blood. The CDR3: CASSLGGAVQPQHF. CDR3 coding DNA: TGTGCCAGCAGTTTGGGGGGGGCTGTTCAGCCCCAGCATTTT.